The sequence of this TCR beta chain was determined in a study of beta chain features in type 1 diabetes. Whole-study context: No patient-donor differences in age, gender, total cells or subset yield. Study-wide results and caveats: Type 1 diabetes patients showed fewer insertions and more deletions at VDJ junctions.

Over 95% purity was reached by all sorted populations. CDR3 size: 16 residues. Trimming shortened V by 0 bases and J by 5 bases, and 16 bases separated the two germline ends. Germline V CDR1 and CDR2: ENHRY, SYGVKD. The authors reverse transcribed all of the isolated RNA, so sequencing captured expressed TCRB transcripts. The protocol was immunoSEQ multiplex PCR, while the TCRdb copy is restricted to in-frame clones and leaves out a portion. The sample lists approximately 340,000 clones, about 15% occurring once. In regard to this clone: Its antigen is not known.

Material for sequencing was naive CD4+ T cells from blood. The rearrangement uses TRBV10-3 and TRBJ1-2, with a weak D call TRBD1 (6 bases). The sequence was obtained from a woman younger than 35 in good health. CDR3 protein: CAISESSVTGNYGYTF. The CDR3 DNA is TGTGCCATCAGTGAGTCGAGTGTAACAGGGAATTATGGCTACACCTTC.